The T cell receptor beta chain described here comes from a study of blood T cell repertoires in COVID-19. Generated by immunoSEQ multiplex PCR, the TCRdb table keeps only in-frame clones and is missing some. The table records about 51,000 clones, 75% to 90% of them present only once. CDR3 length: 13 amino acids. In germline, CDR1 is MGHRA, CDR2 YSYEKL. V was clipped by 1 base and J by 6 bases, with 9 bases between them. The sample comprised peripheral blood. The sequence derives from a man in his sixties with acute or convalescent COVID-19. The chain is built from TRBV4-1 and TRBJ1-2; TRBD1 is a possible D gene (6 bases). The CDR3 DNA is TGCGCCAGCAGCCAAGCGGCAGGGGATGGCTACACCTTC. Residues: CASSQAAGDGYTF.